This TCR beta chain was captured in a study of response to subunit inactivated influenza vaccine. Findings of the study overall: Each seasonal influenza vaccination, the authors suggested, recruits few new T cells.

In the case of this clonotype: What it binds is unknown.

A single record per CDR3 protein comes from TCRdb applying MiXCR to the RT-PCR reads. The sample lists approximately 530,000 distinct CDR3 sequences, 10% to 15% seen once, with around 13% in the top ten. Germline V gene lookup returns CDR1 MNHEY and CDR2 SVGAGI. With 2 bases clipped from V and 5 bases from J, the junction kept 12 bases outside the gene matches. The CDR3 spans 18 residues. Sequenced material: PBMCs from blood, taken 45 days after vaccination. The chain has TRBV6-5 and TRBJ2-1; 10 bases are shared with TRBD2. The source is a man in his fifties who received an inactivated influenza vaccine. CDR3 bases: TGTGCCAGCAGTTACACGTCCCTGAGGACTAGCGGCAACAATGAGCAGTTCTTC. Its protein product is CASSYTSLRTSGNNEQFF.